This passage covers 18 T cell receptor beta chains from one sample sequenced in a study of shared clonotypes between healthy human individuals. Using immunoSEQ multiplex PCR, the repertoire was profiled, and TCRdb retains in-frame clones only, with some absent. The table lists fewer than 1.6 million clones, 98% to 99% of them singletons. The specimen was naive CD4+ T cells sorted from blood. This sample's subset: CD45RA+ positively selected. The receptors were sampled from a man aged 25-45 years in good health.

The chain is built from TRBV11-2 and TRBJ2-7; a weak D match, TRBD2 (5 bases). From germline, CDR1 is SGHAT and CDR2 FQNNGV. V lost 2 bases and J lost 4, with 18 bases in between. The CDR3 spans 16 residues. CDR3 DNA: TGTGCCAGCAGCTTAATAGCCGGACTCGACTATTACGAGCAGTACTTC. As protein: CASSLIAGLDYYEQYF. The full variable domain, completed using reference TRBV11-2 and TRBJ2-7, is EAGVAQSPRYKIIEKRQSVAFWCNPISGHATLYWYQQILGQGPKLLIQFQNNGVVDDSQLPKDRFSAERLKGVDSTLKIQPAKLEDSAVYLCASSLIAGLDYYEQYFGPGTRLTVT.

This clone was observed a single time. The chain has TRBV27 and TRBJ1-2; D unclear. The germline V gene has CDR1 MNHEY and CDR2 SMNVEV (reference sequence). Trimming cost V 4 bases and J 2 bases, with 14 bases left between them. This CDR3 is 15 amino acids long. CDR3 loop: CASSSVRKWNYGYTF. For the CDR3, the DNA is TGTGCCAGCAGTTCTGTTCGGAAGTGGAACTATGGCTACACCTTC.

The CDR3 DNA reads as TGTGCCAGCAGCCAAGTTAGCGGGGATGGGACAGATACGCAGTATTTT. The encoded protein is CASSQVSGDGTDTQYF. The genes are TRBV4-2 and TRBJ2-3, with TRBD2 identical over 8 bases. V was clipped by 1 base and J by 3 bases; unmatched bases: 6. This CDR3 has 16 amino acids. The germline V gene has CDR1 LGHNA and CDR2 YNFKEQ.

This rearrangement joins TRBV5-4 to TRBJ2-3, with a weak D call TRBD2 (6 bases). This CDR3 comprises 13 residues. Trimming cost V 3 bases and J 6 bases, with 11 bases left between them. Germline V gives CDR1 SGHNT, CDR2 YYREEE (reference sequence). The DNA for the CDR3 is TGTGCCAGCAGCTCAATCCTAGCGGATACGCAGTATTTT. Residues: CASSSILADTQYF.

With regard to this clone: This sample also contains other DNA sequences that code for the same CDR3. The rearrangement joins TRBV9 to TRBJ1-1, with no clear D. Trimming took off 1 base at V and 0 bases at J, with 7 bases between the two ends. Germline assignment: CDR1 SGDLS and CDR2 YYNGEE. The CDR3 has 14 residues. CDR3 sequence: CASSVTSMNTEAFF. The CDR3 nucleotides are TGTGCCAGCAGCGTAACGTCGATGAACACTGAAGCTTTCTTT.

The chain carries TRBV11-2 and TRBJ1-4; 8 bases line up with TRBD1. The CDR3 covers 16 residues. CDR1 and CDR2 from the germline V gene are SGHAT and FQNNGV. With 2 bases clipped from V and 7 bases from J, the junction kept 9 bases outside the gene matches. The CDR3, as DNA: TGTGCCAGCAGCTTATTTTCCGACAGGGGCTCTGAAAAACTGTTTTTT. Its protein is CASSLFSDRGSEKLFF.

The CDR3 protein is CATSTGRVRETQYF. CDR3 bases: TGTGCCACCAGCACAGGCAGGGTTAGGGAGACCCAGTACTTC. The chain recombines TRBV15 with TRBJ2-5; TRBD1 is a possible D gene (5 bases). From germline, CDR1 is LNHNV and CDR2 YYDKDF (reference sequence). V shed 4 bases and J shed 5 bases, with 14 bases lying between them. The CDR3 spans 14 residues.

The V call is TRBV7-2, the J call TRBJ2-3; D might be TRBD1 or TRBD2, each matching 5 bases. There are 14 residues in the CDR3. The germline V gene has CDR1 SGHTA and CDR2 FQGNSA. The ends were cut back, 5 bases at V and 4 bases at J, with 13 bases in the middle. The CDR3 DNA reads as TGTGCCAGCAGCGATCGGGGACCCTCAGATACGCAGTATTTT. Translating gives CASSDRGPSDTQYF.

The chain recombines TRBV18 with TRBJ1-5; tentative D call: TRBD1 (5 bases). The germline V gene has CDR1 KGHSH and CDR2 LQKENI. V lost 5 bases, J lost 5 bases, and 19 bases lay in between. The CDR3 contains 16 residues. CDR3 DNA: TGTGCCAGCTCATCCCAAGGCCCCGGAGGGGATCAGCCCCAGCATTTT. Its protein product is CASSSQGPGGDQPQHF.

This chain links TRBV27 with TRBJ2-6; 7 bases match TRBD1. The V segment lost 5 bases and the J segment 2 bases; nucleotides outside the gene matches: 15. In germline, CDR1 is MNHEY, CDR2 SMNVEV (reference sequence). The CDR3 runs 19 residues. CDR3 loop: CASSASVLQGVTGANVLTF. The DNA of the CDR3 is TGTGCCAGCAGTGCCTCTGTTCTCCAGGGGGTGACTGGGGCCAACGTCCTGACTTTC.

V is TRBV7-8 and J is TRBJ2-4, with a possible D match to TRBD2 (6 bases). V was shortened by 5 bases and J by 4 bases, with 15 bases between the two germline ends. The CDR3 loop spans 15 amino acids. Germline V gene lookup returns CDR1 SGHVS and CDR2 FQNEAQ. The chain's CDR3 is CASSPRRALKNIQYF. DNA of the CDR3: TGTGCCAGCAGCCCGCGGAGGGCCCTGAAAAACATTCAGTACTTC.

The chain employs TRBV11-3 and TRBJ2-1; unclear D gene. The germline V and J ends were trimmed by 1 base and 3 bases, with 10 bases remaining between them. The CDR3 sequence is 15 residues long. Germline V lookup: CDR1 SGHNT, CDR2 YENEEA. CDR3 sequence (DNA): TGTGCCAGCAGCTTAGCCCCCCCATACTACAATGAGCAGTTCTTC. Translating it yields CASSLAPPYYNEQFF. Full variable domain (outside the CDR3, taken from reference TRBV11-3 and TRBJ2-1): EAGVVQSPRYKIIEKKQPVAFWCNPISGHNTLYWYLQNLGQGPELLIRYENEEAVDDSQLPKDRFSAERLKGVDSTLKIQPAELGDSAVYLCASSLAPPYYNEQFFGPGTRLTVL.

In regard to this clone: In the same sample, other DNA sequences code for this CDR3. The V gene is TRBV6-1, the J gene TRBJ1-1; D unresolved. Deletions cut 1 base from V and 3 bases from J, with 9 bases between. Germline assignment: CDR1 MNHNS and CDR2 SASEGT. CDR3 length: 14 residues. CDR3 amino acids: CASSEVGGDTEAFF. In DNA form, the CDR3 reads TGTGCCAGCAGTGAAGTGGGAGGAGACACTGAAGCTTTCTTT.

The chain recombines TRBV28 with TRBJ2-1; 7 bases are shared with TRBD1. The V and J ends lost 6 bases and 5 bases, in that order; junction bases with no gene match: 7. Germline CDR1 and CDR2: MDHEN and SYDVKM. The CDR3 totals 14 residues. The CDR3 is CASSLQGKDNEQFF. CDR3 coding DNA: TGTGCCAGCAGCCTACAGGGGAAAGACAATGAGCAGTTCTTC.

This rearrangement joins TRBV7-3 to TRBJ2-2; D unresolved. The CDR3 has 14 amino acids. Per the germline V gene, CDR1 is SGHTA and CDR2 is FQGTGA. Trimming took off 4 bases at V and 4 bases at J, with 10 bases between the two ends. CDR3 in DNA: TGTGCCAGCAGCTCAGGAGTACCCACCGGGGAGCTGTTTTTT. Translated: CASSSGVPTGELFF.

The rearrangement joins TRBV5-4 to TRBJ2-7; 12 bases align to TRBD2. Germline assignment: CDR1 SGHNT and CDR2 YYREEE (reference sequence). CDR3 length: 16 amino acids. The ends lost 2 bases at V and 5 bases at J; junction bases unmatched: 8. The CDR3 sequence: CASSLRLAGVGDEQYF. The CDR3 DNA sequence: TGTGCCAGCAGCTTAAGACTAGCGGGAGTAGGCGACGAGCAGTACTTC.

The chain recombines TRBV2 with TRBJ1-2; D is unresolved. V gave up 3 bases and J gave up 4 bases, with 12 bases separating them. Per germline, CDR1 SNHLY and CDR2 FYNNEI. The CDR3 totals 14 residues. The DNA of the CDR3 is TGTGCCAGCAGTGACTGGAGGAGGCTCTATGGCTACACCTTC. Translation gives CASSDWRRLYGYTF.

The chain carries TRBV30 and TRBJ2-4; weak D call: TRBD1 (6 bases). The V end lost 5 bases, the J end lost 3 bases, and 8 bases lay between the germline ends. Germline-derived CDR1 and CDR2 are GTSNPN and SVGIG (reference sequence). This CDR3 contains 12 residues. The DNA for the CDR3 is TGTGCCTGGGCAGGGGACAAAAACATTCAGTACTTC. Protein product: CAWAGDKNIQYF.